This passage covers 30 T cell receptor beta chains from one sample sequenced in a study of siplizumab effects on memory and regulatory T cells. Profiling relied on immunoSEQ multiplex PCR, and the TCRdb table lists in-frame clones only, not all of them. The sample has around 100,000 clones, 94% seen once. Sequences were obtained from Tregs sorted from blood. These receptors came from a human donor in good health.

This chain links TRBV25-1 with TRBJ1-2, with unresolved D. Germline V CDR1 and CDR2: MGHDK, SYGVNS. The CDR3 has 13 amino acids. CDR3 residues: CATGSVADYGYTF. CDR3 nucleotides: TGTGCTACCGGGAGTGTGGCAGACTATGGCTACACCTTC.

The rearrangement joins TRBV28 to TRBJ2-1; 15 positions agree with TRBD2. This CDR3 spans 19 amino acids. Germline assignment: CDR1 MDHEN and CDR2 SYDVKM. V was pared by 5 bases and J by 4 bases, with 12 bases of the junction left unmatched. The CDR3 loop is CASSPRTSGRAFRYNEQFF. CDR3 nucleotide sequence: TGTGCCAGCAGTCCTCGGACTAGCGGGAGGGCCTTTAGGTACAATGAGCAGTTCTTC.

This sequence joins TRBV10-3 and TRBJ2-7; D call uncertain. V shed 0 bases and J shed 4 bases, with 10 bases lying between them. The germline CDR1 and CDR2 sequences are ENHRY and SYGVKD. This CDR3 has 14 amino acids. Here the CDR3 reads CAISESNSQYEQYF. In nucleotides, the CDR3 is TGTGCCATCAGTGAGTCGAACAGCCAATACGAGCAGTACTTC.

This clone showed up just once. The rearrangement links TRBV18 to TRBJ2-7; D assignment may be TRBD1 or TRBD2 (7 bases each). The CDR3 has 16 amino acids. Trimming shortened V by 6 bases and J by 4 bases, and 22 bases separated the two germline ends. In germline, CDR1 is KGHSH, CDR2 LQKENI. CDR3 sequence: CASSPPGTAGRYEQYF. CDR3 coding DNA: TGTGCCAGCTCGCCGCCCGGGACAGCCGGGAGGTACGAGCAGTACTTC.

This clone came up a few times. The CDR3 protein is CASSRQGYGYTF. CDR3 DNA sequence: TGTGCCAGCAGTAGACAGGGGTATGGCTACACCTTC. This rearrangement joins TRBV2 to TRBJ1-2; 8 bases map to TRBD1. Trimming cost V 5 bases and J 5 bases; bases outside gene matches: 1. This CDR3 has 12 residues. CDR1 and CDR2 from the germline V gene are SNHLY and FYNNEI.

The gene calls are TRBV11-1 and TRBJ2-3, with unresolved D. The V end lost 0 bases, the J end lost 3 bases, and 4 bases lay between the germline ends. The germline V gene encodes CDR1 SGHAT and CDR2 FQDESV (reference sequence). The CDR3 runs 13 residues. The CDR3 loop is CASSLAITDTQYF. In nucleotides, the CDR3 is TGTGCCAGCAGCTTAGCGATTACAGATACGCAGTATTTT.

The chain joins TRBV15 to TRBJ2-2; no definite D call. Germline values: CDR1 LNHNV, CDR2 YYDKDF (reference sequence). The CDR3 sequence is 14 residues long. V was pared by 0 bases and J by 7 bases, with 9 bases between. As DNA, the CDR3 is TGTGCCACCAGCAGAGACCTCGGTAGCGGGGAGCTGTTTTTT. The encoded protein is CATSRDLGSGELFF.

The rearrangement joins TRBV5-8 to TRBJ2-5, with 8 bases that match TRBD2. The CDR3 totals 16 residues. Germline V gives CDR1 SGHTS, CDR2 YDEGEE. V lost 2 bases, J lost 4 bases, and 10 bases stayed unmatched. This CDR3 reads CASSFKRGLAGETQYF. CDR3 coding DNA: TGTGCCAGCAGCTTCAAACGGGGGCTAGCGGGAGAGACCCAGTACTTC.

The V and J genes are TRBV7-9 and TRBJ2-5; D is perhaps TRBD2 (6 bases). CDR3 size: 15 residues. Germline loops: CDR1 SEHNR, CDR2 FQNEAQ (reference sequence). The germline V and J ends were trimmed by 5 bases and 5 bases, with 18 bases remaining between them. CDR3 DNA sequence: TGTGCCAGCAGCCCCCTAGGGTTTGGAGGGGAGACCCAGTACTTC. This sequence encodes CASSPLGFGGETQYF.

In DNA form, the CDR3 reads TGTGCCAGCAGTCTTGACAGGGGGCTTGACACTGAAGCTTTCTTT. Residues: CASSLDRGLDTEAFF. The chain has TRBV2 and TRBJ1-1; 10 nucleotides line up with TRBD1. V lost 5 bases to trimming and J lost 3 bases; unmatched junction nucleotides: 6. The germline V gene encodes CDR1 SNHLY and CDR2 FYNNEI. This CDR3 contains 15 residues.

This chain links TRBV5-8 with TRBJ2-7; weak D call: TRBD2 (6 bases). The germline V gene has CDR1 SGHTS and CDR2 YDEGEE. V gave up 4 bases and J gave up 0 bases, with 20 bases separating them. The CDR3 runs 17 residues. CDR3 sequence: CASSRRVGGGSSYEQYF. As DNA, the CDR3 is TGTGCCAGCAGCCGGAGGGTCGGTGGAGGGAGCTCCTACGAGCAGTACTTC.

The chain recombines TRBV9 with TRBJ2-3; possible D gene TRBD2, 6 bases. This CDR3 spans 13 amino acids. The V gene lost 0 bases and the J gene lost 13 bases, with 15 bases spanning the gap. Germline values: CDR1 SGDLS, CDR2 YYNGEE. The CDR3 nucleotides read TGTGCCAGCAGCGTAGGGATAGGAGGGTTGGAGTATTTT. This sequence encodes CASSVGIGGLEYF.

This chain links TRBV7-3 with TRBJ2-5; 7 bases agree with TRBD2. The CDR3 length is 17 residues. V trimming: 2 bases; J trimming: 7 bases; junction bases outside the gene matches: 16. Looked up from germline, CDR1 is SGHTA and CDR2 is FQGTGA. CDR3 sequence reads: CASSLGGVEGRVGTQYF. The CDR3 region has the DNA TGTGCCAGCAGCTTAGGTGGTGTAGAGGGGAGGGTCGGGACCCAGTACTTC.

This clone is a singleton in its sample. The chain has TRBV11-2 and TRBJ2-3; D remains ambiguous. This CDR3 contains 14 residues. Between the trimmed V and J ends, which lost 3 bases and 0 bases, there was a span of 7 bases. Per the germline V gene, CDR1 is SGHAT and CDR2 is FQNNGV. CDR3 sequence: CASSFGSSTDTQYF. CDR3 nucleotide sequence: TGTGCCAGCAGCTTTGGATCTAGCACAGATACGCAGTATTTT.

The chain uses TRBV9 and TRBJ2-1; tentative D call: TRBD2 (6 bases). The CDR3 length is 16 residues. In germline, CDR1 is SGDLS, CDR2 YYNGEE. Trimming took off 0 bases at V and 9 bases at J, with 19 bases between the two ends. This chain's CDR3 is CASSVGLGGGGGEQFF. CDR3 coding DNA: TGTGCCAGCAGCGTAGGCCTCGGGGGAGGAGGTGGTGAGCAGTTCTTC.

The chain carries TRBV19 and TRBJ2-2, with 11 positions matching TRBD2. The CDR3 covers 16 residues. After removal of 5 bases from V and 3 bases from J, the junction contained 5 bases not matched to a gene. CDR1 is LNHDA and CDR2 is SQIVND in the germline V gene (reference sequence). In DNA form, the CDR3 reads TGTGCCAGTAGTCTAACTAGCGGGAGATACACCGGGGAGCTGTTTTTT. Its translation is CASSLTSGRYTGELFF.

J is TRBJ1-1 and V is TRBV6-1; no firm D call. The CDR3 length is 10 residues. Per germline, CDR1 MNHNS and CDR2 SASEGT. V lost 10 bases and J 8 bases, leaving 11 bases between the germline ends. This CDR3 is CAMGEREAFF. The CDR3 DNA is TGTGCCATGGGAGAAAGGGAAGCTTTCTTT.

The chain couples TRBV11-2 to TRBJ2-1; D perhaps matches TRBD1 (5 bases). The CDR3 has 14 amino acids. V shed 5 bases and J shed 10 bases, with 18 bases lying between them. The germline V gene has CDR1 SGHAT and CDR2 FQNNGV. As DNA, the CDR3 is TGTGCCAGCAGCCCCGGTCCCGTCAGGGTGGAGCAGTTCTTC. This codes for CASSPGPVRVEQFF. Looking up the rest from reference TRBV11-2 and TRBJ2-1 gives the full variable domain: EAGVAQSPRYKIIEKRQSVAFWCNPISGHATLYWYQQILGQGPKLLIQFQNNGVVDDSQLPKDRFSAERLKGVDSTLKIQPAKLEDSAVYLCASSPGPVRVEQFFGPGTRLTVL.

The V gene is TRBV28, the J gene TRBJ2-1; the D is unclear. Trimming left V 1 base short and J 1 base short, with 5 bases between. Germline V gives CDR1 MDHEN, CDR2 SYDVKM. CDR3 length: 14 residues. CDR3 protein: CASSLSLSYNEQFF. As DNA, the CDR3 is TGTGCCAGCAGTTTATCTCTGTCCTACAATGAGCAGTTCTTC.

The rearrangement links TRBV30 to TRBJ2-7; the match to TRBD1 covers 8 bases. Trimming at V came to 2 bases and at J to 2 bases, leaving 11 bases not matched to a gene. This CDR3 region has 16 residues. The germline V gene encodes CDR1 GTSNPN and CDR2 SVGIG (reference sequence). The DNA for the CDR3 is TGTGCCTGGAGTATTGATGTGACAGGGGTACCCTACGAGCAGTACTTC. Encoded protein: CAWSIDVTGVPYEQYF.

This rearrangement joins TRBV6-5 to TRBJ2-1, with 11 nucleotides matching TRBD1. CDR1 MNHEY and CDR2 SVGAGI come from the germline V gene. CDR3 size: 15 residues. V lost 5 bases to trimming and J lost 4 bases; unmatched junction nucleotides: 4. The DNA for the CDR3 is TGTGCCAGCAGTAACCGGGACAGGGGGTACAATGAGCAGTTCTTC. Its translation: CASSNRDRGYNEQFF.

The chain uses TRBV2 and TRBJ2-1; D could derive from TRBD1 or TRBD2 (6 bases each). The ends were cut back, 9 bases at V and 4 bases at J, with 25 bases in the middle. The CDR3 covers 17 residues. Germline CDR1 SNHLY, CDR2 FYNNEI. CDR3 in DNA: TGTGCCAGTCACGAACAACCCGGGGGCTTCGGTTACAATGAGCAGTTCTTC. As protein: CASHEQPGGFGYNEQFF.

This chain joins TRBV11-1 and TRBJ1-2, with D unresolved. Trimming cost V 5 bases and J 1 base, with 11 bases left between them. The germline CDR1 and CDR2 sequences are SGHAT and FQDESV (reference sequence). CDR3 length: 14 residues. CDR3 sequence: CASSVGMGNYGYTF. The CDR3 DNA follows: TGTGCCAGCAGCGTGGGTATGGGTAACTATGGCTACACCTTC.

The table lists this clone with a count of one. The chain is built from TRBV27 and TRBJ2-7; 7 bases are shared with TRBD2. The CDR3 has 17 amino acids. The V segment lost 1 base and the J segment 3 bases; nucleotides outside the gene matches: 12. Germline CDR1 is MNHEY and CDR2 is SMNVEV (reference sequence). The CDR3 nucleotides read TGTGCCAGCAGTTTATTTTGGGGGAGGGGCCCGAGCTACGAGCAGTACTTC. It codes for CASSLFWGRGPSYEQYF.

The chain is built from TRBV30 and TRBJ2-2, with D maybe TRBD2 (5 bases). CDR1 and CDR2 from the germline V gene are GTSNPN and SVGIG (reference sequence). This CDR3 spans 15 amino acids. Trimming removed 2 bases at V and 2 bases at J, with 12 bases between. CDR3 coding DNA: TGTGCCTGGAGTAGGAGGAACAGAAACACCGGGGAGCTGTTTTTT. Amino acids: CAWSRRNRNTGELFF.

This chain connects TRBV14 to TRBJ1-4; the D is unclear. The CDR3 covers 14 residues. CDR1 is SGHDN and CDR2 is FVKESK in the germline V gene. The V end was cut by 0 bases, the J end by 8 bases, with 10 bases between. The CDR3 region is CASSQEGLGEKLFF. The CDR3 nucleotides are TGTGCCAGCAGCCAAGAAGGGTTGGGGGAAAAACTGTTTTTT.

Only one count was recorded for this clone. In nucleotides, the CDR3 is TGTGCCAGCAGCCGCGGAGGGGGCATAGATACGCAGTATTTT. Amino acid sequence: CASSRGGGIDTQYF. The chain is built from TRBV7-9 and TRBJ2-3; a weak D match, TRBD1 (7 bases). The CDR3 spans 14 residues. CDR1 is SEHNR and CDR2 is FQNEAQ in the germline V gene (reference sequence). The V end lost 5 bases, the J end lost 5 bases, and 14 bases lay between the germline ends.

CDR3 DNA sequence: TGTGCCAGCAGCTTAGGACTAGCGGGCCAGAGCTCTGGGGCCAACGTCCTGACTTTC. This translates into CASSLGLAGQSSGANVLTF. The J gene is TRBJ2-6, the V gene TRBV7-3; 11 bases agree with TRBD2. V gave up 2 bases and J gave up 0 bases; unmatched junction bases: 6. CDR3 length: 19 amino acids. CDR1 and CDR2 from the germline V gene are SGHTA and FQGTGA.

This clone was counted once. The V call is TRBV7-9, the J call TRBJ1-1; D is possibly TRBD1 (5 bases). This CDR3 contains 15 residues. The V gene lost 3 bases and the J gene lost 0 bases, with 11 bases spanning the gap. CDR1 is SEHNR, CDR2 FQNEAQ, per germline (reference sequence). The CDR3 spells CASSFRGDMNTEAFF. The CDR3 nucleotides are TGTGCCAGCAGCTTCCGGGGGGATATGAACACTGAAGCTTTCTTT.

The genes are TRBV5-1 and TRBJ2-7; D remains ambiguous. V dropped 4 bases and J dropped 3 bases, with 11 bases sitting between them. The CDR3 consists of 13 residues. Germline V gene sequence: CDR1 SGHRS, CDR2 YFSETQ. The CDR3: CASSPIRSYEQYF. The CDR3 nucleotides read TGCGCCAGCAGCCCAATCAGGAGCTACGAGCAGTACTTC.